The 26 T cell receptor beta chains presented below share a single source sample, sequenced in a study of blood T cell repertoires in COVID-19. The method was immunoSEQ multiplex PCR; TCRdb's version includes in-frame clones alone and lacks a portion of them. Here the sample spans hundreds of thousands of clones, 86% being singletons. Sequencing used PBMCs or T cells enriched from blood (not recorded which). Receptor source: a man younger than 45 who had recovered from COVID-19.

This chain links TRBV9 with TRBJ2-5, with a tentative D call TRBD2 (5 bases). CDR1 and CDR2 (germline): SGDLS, YYNGEE. The ends were cut back, 0 bases at V and 5 bases at J, with 14 bases in the middle. The CDR3 runs to 15 residues. In nucleotides, the CDR3 is TGTGCCAGCAGCGTAGATGAACATTCGGGGGAGACCCAGTACTTC. Translated: CASSVDEHSGETQYF.

The sample holds a few counts of this clone. The chain is built from TRBV10-1 and TRBJ2-1; 10 bases match TRBD2. V trimming: 0 bases; J trimming: 0 bases; junction bases outside the gene matches: 5. The CDR3 is 18 amino acids. CDR1 is WNHNN, CDR2 SYGVQD, per germline (reference sequence). DNA of the CDR3: TGCGCCAGCAGTGAGTCATGGACTAGCGGTAGCTCCTACAATGAGCAGTTCTTC. Protein sequence: CASSESWTSGSSYNEQFF.

The J gene is TRBJ1-1, the V gene TRBV25-1; weak D call: TRBD1 (5 bases). The V gene's germline CDR1 is MGHDK and CDR2 SYGVNS. V lost 5 bases to trimming and J lost 0 bases, with 10 bases between them. The CDR3 runs to 14 residues. The DNA for the CDR3 is TGTGCCAGCAGTTACACAGGTATGAACACTGAAGCTTTCTTT. Translation: CASSYTGMNTEAFF.

This CDR3 reads CASRKGTGNNNEQFF. The CDR3 DNA is TGTGCCAGCAGGAAAGGAACCGGGAACAACAATGAGCAGTTCTTC. The J gene is TRBJ2-1, the V gene TRBV6-4; a weak D match, TRBD2 (5 bases). The V gene lost 6 bases and the J gene lost 5 bases, with 17 bases spanning the gap. CDR1 and CDR2 (germline): MRHNA, SNTAGT. CDR3 length: 15 amino acids.

The genes are TRBV27 and TRBJ2-4, with 10 bases lining up with TRBD1. Germline CDR1 is MNHEY and CDR2 is SMNVEV (reference sequence). This CDR3 comprises 13 residues. With 6 bases clipped from V and 9 bases from J, the junction kept 5 bases outside the gene matches. The CDR3 reads CASRRGQGGIQYF. The CDR3 DNA sequence: TGTGCCAGCAGACGCGGACAGGGGGGCATTCAGTACTTC.

This clone was detected once. The rearrangement uses TRBV5-6 and TRBJ1-1, with 9 positions matching TRBD1. This CDR3 is 15 amino acids long. Germline loops: CDR1 SGHDT, CDR2 YYEEEE. Germline trimming cut 4 bases from V and 11 bases from J; bases unmatched to any gene: 15. CDR3 in DNA: TGTGCCAGCAGCCCGGGACAGGGCCCATTTCAAGGGGCTTTCTTT. This encodes CASSPGQGPFQGAFF.

J is TRBJ1-3 and V is TRBV3-1 (or the pseudogene TRBV3-2), with D possibly being TRBD1 (6 bases). The CDR3 runs 16 residues. Trimming stripped 2 bases from V and 3 bases from J, with 14 bases between. Germline CDR1 is LGHDT and CDR2 is YNNKEL (reference sequence). CDR3 sequence: CASSQNGGAGGNTIYF. CDR3 nucleotide sequence: TGTGCCAGCAGCCAAAATGGGGGGGCTGGTGGAAACACCATATATTTT.

This chain links TRBV19 with TRBJ2-1; D gene ambiguous. Per germline, CDR1 LNHDA and CDR2 SQIVND (reference sequence). The V end was cut by 7 bases, the J end by 0 bases, with 13 bases between. The CDR3 runs 15 residues. The CDR3 nucleotides are TGTGCCAGTACGAGAGGCCCTAGCTCCTACAATGAGCAGTTCTTC. Translated, it gives CASTRGPSSYNEQFF.

This chain joins TRBV5-1 and TRBJ2-2, with TRBD2 matching 12 bases. The CDR3 runs 16 residues. Trimming took 0 bases from V and 7 from J; bases not matched to a gene: 4. CDR1 is SGHRS and CDR2 is YFSETQ in the germline V gene. The chain's CDR3 is CASSLGLAGVSGELFF. The DNA of the CDR3 is TGCGCCAGCAGCTTGGGACTAGCGGGAGTAAGCGGGGAGCTGTTTTTT.

The chain uses TRBV13 and TRBJ2-7; 14 bases fit TRBD2. The germline gives CDR1 PRHDT, CDR2 FYEKMQ (reference sequence). This CDR3 is built from 16 residues. V trimming: 1 base; J trimming: 3 bases; junction bases outside the gene matches: 2. CDR3 sequence: CASSLEGTSGSYEQYF. The CDR3 nucleotides are TGTGCCAGCAGCTTAGAAGGGACTAGCGGGAGCTACGAGCAGTACTTC.

This chain uses TRBV5-4 with TRBJ1-1, with D hard to call. This CDR3 has 12 amino acids. Trimming took off 4 bases at V and 6 bases at J, with 10 bases between the two ends. CDR1 SGHNT and CDR2 YYREEE come from the germline V gene (reference sequence). The CDR3 reads CASSLYSSEAFF. The CDR3 DNA sequence: TGTGCCAGCAGCCTATATAGTTCTGAAGCTTTCTTT.

The chain links TRBV7-2 to TRBJ2-1; TRBD1 matches 9 bases. This CDR3 contains 15 residues. With V trimmed by 6 bases and J by 5 bases, 8 bases remained unmatched. The germline V gene encodes CDR1 SGHTA and CDR2 FQGNSA. DNA for the CDR3: TGTGCCAGCAGTATAGACAGGGGGGAACACAATGAGCAGTTCTTC. Its translation: CASSIDRGEHNEQFF.

The CDR3 sequence: CASSIGGRFPGELFF. The CDR3 region has the DNA TGCGCCAGCAGCATAGGGGGCAGGTTCCCCGGGGAGCTGTTTTTT. The rearrangement joins TRBV4-1 to TRBJ2-2; 7 bases match TRBD1. The V segment lost 5 bases and the J segment 6 bases; nucleotides outside the gene matches: 9. This CDR3 has 15 residues. Germline V gene data show CDR1 as MGHRA and CDR2 as YSYEKL.

This sequence joins TRBV4-1 and TRBJ1-6; D is unclear. There are 15 residues in the CDR3. The V and J ends lost 1 base and 3 bases respectively, with 7 bases between them. The germline gives CDR1 MGHRA, CDR2 YSYEKL. The CDR3 reads CASSQAGGYNSPLHF. For the CDR3, the DNA is TGCGCCAGCAGCCAAGCGGGAGGCTATAATTCACCCCTCCACTTT.

The chain joins TRBV5-1 to TRBJ2-2; a possible D gene is TRBD2 (5 bases). The CDR3 contains 12 residues. V shed 6 bases and J shed 8 bases, with 11 bases lying between them. Germline V lookup: CDR1 SGHRS, CDR2 YFSETQ. Here the CDR3 reads CASTEPGGELFF. The CDR3 bases are TGCGCCAGCACCGAGCCGGGAGGGGAGCTGTTTTTT.

This sequence joins TRBV30 and TRBJ1-5; a possible D gene is TRBD1 (6 bases). The germline CDR1 and CDR2 sequences are GTSNPN and SVGIG (reference sequence). Deletions cut 4 bases from V and 1 base from J, with 14 bases between. This CDR3 spans 15 amino acids. The chain's CDR3 is CAWTSGQGSNQPQHF. Here the CDR3 DNA reads TGTGCCTGGACGTCGGGGCAGGGGAGCAATCAGCCCCAGCATTTT.

The chain combines TRBV3-1 (or the pseudogene TRBV3-2) with TRBJ2-7; tentative D call: TRBD2 (6 bases). CDR1 and CDR2 from the germline V gene are LGHDT and YNNKEL (reference sequence). The germline V and J ends were trimmed by 4 bases and 6 bases, with 16 bases remaining between them. The CDR3 covers 14 residues. CDR3 sequence: CASSPTGGPSEQYF. The CDR3 DNA follows: TGTGCCAGCAGCCCCACCGGGGGTCCTAGCGAGCAGTACTTC.

The rearrangement joins TRBV30 to TRBJ1-1; D is possibly TRBD1 (6 bases). CDR1 and CDR2 from the germline V gene are GTSNPN and SVGIG (reference sequence). The CDR3 is 13 amino acids. The V and J ends lost 3 bases and 3 bases respectively, with 11 bases between them. The DNA of the CDR3 is TGTGCCTGGAGCCGGGACATGGACACTGAAGCTTTCTTT. Translated, it gives CAWSRDMDTEAFF. Drawing the rest from reference TRBV30 and TRBJ1-1, the complete variable domain is SQTIHQWPATLVQPVGSPLSLECTVEGTSNPNLYWYRQAAGRGLQLLFYSVGIGQISSEVPQNLSASRPQDRQFILSSKKLLLSDSGFYLCAWSRDMDTEAFFGQGTRLTVV.

The CDR3 protein is CASSDRGEYGYTF. DNA of the CDR3: TGTGCCAGCAGCGACAGGGGTGAATATGGCTACACCTTC. The rearrangement uses TRBV9 and TRBJ1-2, with TRBD1 matching 7 bases. CDR3 length: 13 amino acids. The ends lost 3 bases at V and 5 bases at J; junction bases unmatched: 4. Per germline, CDR1 SGDLS and CDR2 YYNGEE. The whole variable domain, remainder taken from reference TRBV9 and TRBJ1-2, is DSGVTQTPKHLITATGQRVTLRCSPRSGDLSVYWYQQSLDQGLQFLIQYYNGEERAKGNILERFSAQQFPDLHSELNLSSLELGDSALYFCASSDRGEYGYTFGSGTRLTVV.

This chain links TRBV7-9 with TRBJ2-7; D may be TRBD2 (6 bases). This CDR3 region has 14 residues. Trimming took off 5 bases at V and 7 bases at J, with 18 bases between the two ends. Germline V gene lookup returns CDR1 SEHNR and CDR2 FQNEAQ (reference sequence). The CDR3 is CASSAGIPEREQYF. The CDR3 DNA is TGTGCCAGCAGCGCGGGAATTCCCGAGAGGGAGCAGTACTTC.

The V and J genes are TRBV28 and TRBJ1-4; D might be TRBD1 (6 bases). Trimming cost V 3 bases and J 8 bases, with 7 bases left between them. Germline V gene sequence: CDR1 MDHEN, CDR2 SYDVKM. The CDR3 contains 12 residues. For the CDR3, the DNA is TGTGCCAGCAGTTTTCAGGGGGAAAAACTGTTTTTT. This sequence encodes CASSFQGEKLFF.

This chain links TRBV7-9 with TRBJ1-1; possible D gene TRBD1, 5 bases. Germline loops: CDR1 SEHNR, CDR2 FQNEAQ (reference sequence). V gave up 4 bases and J gave up 3 bases, with 12 bases separating them. This CDR3 has 14 amino acids. CDR3 sequence (DNA): TGTGCCAGCAGCTACCGCCAGGGTGACACTGAAGCTTTCTTT. Translation: CASSYRQGDTEAFF.

The chain links TRBV19 to TRBJ1-5, with D maybe TRBD1 (6 bases). The V and J ends lost 6 bases and 3 bases respectively, with 12 bases between them. The CDR3 is 14 amino acids. Germline-derived CDR1 and CDR2 are LNHDA and SQIVND (reference sequence). For the CDR3, the DNA is TGTGCCAGTAGGGAACAGGGAACCAATCAGCCCCAGCATTTT. It translates to CASREQGTNQPQHF.

The chain carries TRBV30 and TRBJ1-2; D unclear. CDR1 is GTSNPN and CDR2 is SVGIG in the germline V gene (reference sequence). V shed 4 bases and J shed 5 bases, with 14 bases lying between them. CDR3 length equals 13 residues. The CDR3, as DNA: TGTGCCTGGATCCAGGATTCTTGGTATGGCTACACCTTC. It codes for CAWIQDSWYGYTF.

This sequence joins TRBV5-1 and TRBJ1-1; D may be TRBD1 (5 bases). This CDR3 has 14 residues. Germline CDR1 is SGHRS and CDR2 is YFSETQ. V was shortened by 0 bases and J by 5 bases, with 11 bases between the two germline ends. The CDR3 nucleotides are TGCGCCAGCAGCTTGGATAGCGGGGGGACTGAAGCTTTCTTT. Residues: CASSLDSGGTEAFF. The full variable domain, in which reference TRBV5-1 and TRBJ1-1 provide the parts outside the CDR3, is KAGVTQTPRYLIKTRGQQVTLSCSPISGHRSVSWYQQTPGQGLQFLFEYFSETQRNKGNFPGRFSGRQFSNSRSEMNVSTLELGDSALYLCASSLDSGGTEAFFGQGTRLTVV.

The rearrangement joins TRBV2 to TRBJ1-1; D is uncertain. Germline CDR1 and CDR2: SNHLY and FYNNEI. Trimming took off 5 bases at V and 1 base at J, with 8 bases between the two ends. The CDR3 is 13 residues long. CDR3 in DNA: TGTGCCAGCAGTAAGGAGGAGAACACTGAAGCTTTCTTT. Amino acids: CASSKEENTEAFF.